This TCR beta chain was sequenced in a study of blood T cell repertoires in COVID-19. Each participant's cohort was designated according to participant-reported clinical history. Two consecutive negative NP/OP PCR tests, clearance, or resolved symptoms defined Cohort 3 recovery. Authors' processing steps: Counts of nucleated cells, estimated from reference gene primer amplification, were obtained. TCRdb's copy holds only in-frame clones and misses some; the assay was immunoSEQ multiplex PCR. V, J and clone size reflect that table, while D and trimming were determined from the DNA. The sample has 180,000 or so clones; approximately 80% are singletons. This CDR3 comprises 15 residues. Germline V gene sequence: CDR1 LNHDA, CDR2 SQIVND (reference sequence). Trimming took 4 bases from V and 2 from J, leaving 12 bases between them.

This chain uses TRBV19 with TRBJ1-5; D might be TRBD1 (6 bases). Input material: PBMCs or T cells enriched from blood (not recorded which). This clonotype originated in a man aged 45-60 years who had recovered from COVID-19. CDR3 nucleotide sequence: TGTGCCAGTAGTACCGCAGACAGGCGCAATCAGCCCCAGCATTTT. Protein: CASSTADRRNQPQHF.